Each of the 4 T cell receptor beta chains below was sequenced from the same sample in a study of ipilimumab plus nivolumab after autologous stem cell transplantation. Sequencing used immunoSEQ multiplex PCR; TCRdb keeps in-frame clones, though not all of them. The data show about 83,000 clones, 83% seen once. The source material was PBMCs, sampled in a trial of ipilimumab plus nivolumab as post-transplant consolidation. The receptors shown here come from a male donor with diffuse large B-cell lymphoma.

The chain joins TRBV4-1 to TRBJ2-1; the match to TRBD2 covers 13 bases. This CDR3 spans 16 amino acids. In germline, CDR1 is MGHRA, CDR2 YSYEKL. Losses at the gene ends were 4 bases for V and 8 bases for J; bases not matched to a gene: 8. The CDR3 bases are TGCGCCAGCAGCCGCCAACTAGCGGGGGGGCCTGATGAGCAGTTCTTC. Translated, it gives CASSRQLAGGPDEQFF.

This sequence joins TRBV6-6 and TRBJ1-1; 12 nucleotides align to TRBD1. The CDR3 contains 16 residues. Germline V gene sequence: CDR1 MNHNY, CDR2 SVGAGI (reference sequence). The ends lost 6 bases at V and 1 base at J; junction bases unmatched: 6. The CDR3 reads CASSSGTGGWNTEAFF. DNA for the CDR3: TGTGCCAGCAGCTCCGGGACAGGGGGCTGGAACACTGAAGCTTTCTTT.

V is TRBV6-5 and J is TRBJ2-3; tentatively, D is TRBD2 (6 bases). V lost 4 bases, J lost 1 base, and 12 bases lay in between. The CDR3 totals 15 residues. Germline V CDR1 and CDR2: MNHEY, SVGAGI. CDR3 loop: CASSWTNLGTDTQYF. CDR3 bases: TGTGCCAGCAGTTGGACTAATCTTGGCACAGATACGCAGTATTTT.

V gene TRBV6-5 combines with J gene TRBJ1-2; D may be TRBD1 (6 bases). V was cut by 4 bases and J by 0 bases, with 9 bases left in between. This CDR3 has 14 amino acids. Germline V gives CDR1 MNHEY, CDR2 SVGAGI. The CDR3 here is CASSSGTSNYGYTF. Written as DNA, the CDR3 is TGTGCCAGCAGTTCCGGGACATCTAACTATGGCTACACCTTC.